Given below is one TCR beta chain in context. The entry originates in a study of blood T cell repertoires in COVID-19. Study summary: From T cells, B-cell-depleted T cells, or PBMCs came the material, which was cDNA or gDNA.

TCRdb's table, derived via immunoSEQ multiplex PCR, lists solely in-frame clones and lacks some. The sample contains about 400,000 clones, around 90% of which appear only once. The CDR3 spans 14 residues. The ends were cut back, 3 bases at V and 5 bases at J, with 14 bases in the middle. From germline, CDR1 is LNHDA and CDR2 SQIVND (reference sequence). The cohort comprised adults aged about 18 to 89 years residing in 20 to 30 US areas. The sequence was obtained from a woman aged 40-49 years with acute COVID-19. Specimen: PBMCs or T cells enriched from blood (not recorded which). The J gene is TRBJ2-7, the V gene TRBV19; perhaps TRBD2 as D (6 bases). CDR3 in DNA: TGTGCCAGTAGTATGAATGCGGGGCTACACGAGCAGTACTTC. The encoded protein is CASSMNAGLHEQYF.